This T cell receptor (beta chain) derives from a study of shared clonotypes between healthy human individuals. Assay used: immunoSEQ multiplex PCR; TCRdb lists only in-frame clones, some missing. The sample gives hundreds of thousands of clones, around 81% of which show up once; around 12% is in the top ten. This CDR3 has 14 amino acids. CDR1 and CDR2 (germline): SGHVS, FQNEAQ. The V segment lost 5 bases and the J segment 2 bases; nucleotides outside the gene matches: 6. Sequenced: PBMCs. This sequence was found in a woman in her thirties or forties in good health. Some clones in this sample may be carry-over from other donors' samples. This chain joins TRBV7-8 and TRBJ2-7, with 7 bases matching TRBD1. The CDR3 here is CASSAGQDPYEQYF. In DNA, the CDR3 is TGTGCCAGCAGCGCCGGACAGGACCCCTACGAGCAGTACTTC.